This TCR beta chain was profiled in a study of cytomegalovirus exposure and HLA in healthy donors. Study at large: Findings of an earlier analysis included roughly 110 million unique TCR beta sequences from roughly 190 million T cells. An early release of data contained about 85 million unique TCRs, which came from HLA-typed donors.

Findings of the study overall: For most TCR sequences rarity was the rule, although some public TCRs occurred in many donors. Under in vitro conditions, three CMV-associated chains were confirmed as specific for CMV antigens.

The CDR3 covers 16 residues. Trimming took 1 base from V and 0 from J, leaving 9 bases between them. Germline CDR1 MNHNY, CDR2 SVGAGI (reference sequence). With regard to this clone: Its cognate antigen is unknown.

PCR primers comprised 60 Vbeta and 13 Jbeta primers. The protocol was immunoSEQ multiplex PCR, while the TCRdb copy is restricted to in-frame clones and leaves out a portion. The sample shows some 110,000 clones, approximately 83% of them seen only once. The chain links TRBV6-6 to TRBJ1-4, with TRBD1 as a possible D gene (6 bases). The sequencing input was PBMCs. This TCR was recovered from a man younger than 35 in good health and CMV-seronegative. The CDR3 region is CASSYFRTATNEKLFF. The CDR3, as DNA: TGTGCCAGCAGTTACTTCCGGACAGCAACTAATGAAAAACTGTTTTTT.